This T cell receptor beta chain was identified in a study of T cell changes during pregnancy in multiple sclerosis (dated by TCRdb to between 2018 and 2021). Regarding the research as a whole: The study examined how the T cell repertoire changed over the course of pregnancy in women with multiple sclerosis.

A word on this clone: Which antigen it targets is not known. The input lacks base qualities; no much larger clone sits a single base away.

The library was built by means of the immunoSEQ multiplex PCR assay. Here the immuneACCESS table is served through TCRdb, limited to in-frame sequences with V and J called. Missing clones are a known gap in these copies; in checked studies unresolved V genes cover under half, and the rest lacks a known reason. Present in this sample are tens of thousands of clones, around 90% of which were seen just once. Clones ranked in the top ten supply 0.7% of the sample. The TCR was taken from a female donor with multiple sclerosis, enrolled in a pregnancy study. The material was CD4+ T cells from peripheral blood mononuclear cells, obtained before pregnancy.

The DNA is as follows: TGTGCCAGCAGCCTTTCGGAGGGCTCCTACAATGAGCAGTTCTTC. It codes for CASSLSEGSYNEQFF. Rearrangement joined TRBV7-3 to TRBJ2-1; a tentative D match to TRBD2 spans 6 bases. V lost 5 bases and J lost 0 bases; the stretch between them is 11 bases long. Based on the germline V gene, the CDR1 and CDR2 sequences are SGHTA and FQGTGA. Spanning cysteine to phenylalanine, the CDR3 consists of 15 amino acids. Only the CDR3 part of the read is kept: 45 bases, read in frame from the first base.